A single sample gave rise to the 26 T cell receptor beta chains below, sequenced in a study of blood T cell repertoires in COVID-19. Generated by immunoSEQ multiplex PCR, the TCRdb table keeps only in-frame clones and is missing some. This table has approximately 530,000 clones, roughly nine tenths appearing once. The source material was peripheral blood. The receptors here all came from a woman between 50 and 59 years old with COVID-19, enrolled during active disease.

The chain is built from TRBV19 and TRBJ1-2; TRBD1 matches 12 bases. The CDR3 loop spans 16 amino acids. The germline gives CDR1 LNHDA, CDR2 SQIVND (reference sequence). Losses at the gene ends were 4 bases for V and 8 bases for J; bases not matched to a gene: 11. The CDR3 region is CASSSPGTGGYGGYTF. Written as DNA, the CDR3 is TGTGCCAGTAGTAGTCCCGGGACAGGGGGCTACGGAGGCTACACCTTC.

The chain joins TRBV12-3 or TRBV12-4 to TRBJ1-1, with D possibly being TRBD1 (6 bases). CDR3 length: 13 residues. The CDR3 nucleotides read TGTTTATCCAGCAGCCCAGGGGACACTGAAGCTTTCTTT. This sequence encodes CLSSSPGDTEAFF.

This chain connects TRBV5-4 to TRBJ1-5; D perhaps matches TRBD1 (6 bases). V was cut by 4 bases and J by 4 bases, with 9 bases left in between. Germline V CDR1 and CDR2: SGHNT, YYREEE (reference sequence). The CDR3 is 13 amino acids. CDR3 sequence reads: CASSRDRNQPQHF. CDR3 coding DNA: TGTGCCAGCAGCCGCGACAGGAATCAGCCCCAGCATTTT.

The chain employs TRBV18 and TRBJ2-5; 7 bases map to TRBD1. Germline V CDR1 and CDR2: KGHSH, LQKENI. The CDR3 is 14 amino acids. V shed 6 bases and J 4 bases; nucleotides not matched to a gene: 8. CDR3 in amino acids: CASSRTGVRETQYF. As DNA, the CDR3 is TGTGCCAGCTCGCGTACAGGGGTCAGAGAGACCCAGTACTTC.

V usage is TRBV12-3 or TRBV12-4 and J usage is TRBJ2-2, with D unclear. The CDR3 runs to 13 residues. V was trimmed by 3 bases and J by 6 bases, leaving 8 bases between them. The CDR3 here is CASSFGGPGELFF. The CDR3 region has the DNA TGTGCCAGCAGTTTCGGTGGGCCCGGGGAGCTGTTTTTT.

This clone appeared a single time. The chain is built from TRBV12-2 and TRBJ2-1; the D segment call TRBD1 is taken from the table without a DNA check. TRBV12-2 is recorded as a pseudogene. The CDR3 is made up of 15 amino acids. CDR3 DNA: TGTGCAAGTCGCTCGGACAGAGATACCTACAATGAGCAGTTCTTC. Translated, it gives CASRSDRDTYNEQFF.

CDR3 DNA sequence: TGTGCCAGCAGCCAACGAAACCGCGGGGAGCATGAAAAACTGTTTTTT. It translates to CASSQRNRGEHEKLFF. The chain uses TRBV3-1 (or the pseudogene TRBV3-2) and TRBJ1-4; D unresolved. With 2 bases removed from V and 6 bases from J, the gap between germline ends came to 16 bases. Germline lookup yields CDR1 LGHDT and CDR2 YNNKEL (reference sequence). The CDR3 has 16 residues.

The chain carries TRBV7-9 and TRBJ2-7; TRBD1 aligns across 10 bases. V dropped 5 bases and J dropped 4; count of bases not matched to a gene: 20. The CDR3 loop spans 19 amino acids. Looked up from germline, CDR1 is SEHNR and CDR2 is FQNEAQ (reference sequence). The CDR3 is CASSPLGGGQGTSPYEQYF. The DNA for the CDR3 is TGTGCCAGCAGCCCCCTCGGGGGGGGACAGGGGACCTCTCCTTACGAGCAGTACTTC.

This clone appeared a single time. The sample contains more than one DNA sequence encoding this CDR3. The CDR3 here is CASSLGGYNEQFF. In nucleotides, the CDR3 is TGTGCCAGCAGTTTGGGGGGCTACAATGAGCAGTTCTTC. The chain employs TRBV11-3 and TRBJ2-1; TRBD2 is a possible D gene (6 bases). Trimming shortened V by 6 bases and J by 3 bases, and 9 bases separated the two germline ends. Germline lookup yields CDR1 SGHNT and CDR2 YENEEA. This CDR3 region has 13 residues.

The chain joins TRBV5-1 to TRBJ2-7, with 8 bases that match TRBD1. The V gene's germline CDR1 is SGHRS and CDR2 YFSETQ. There are 13 residues in the CDR3. Trimming at V came to 7 bases and at J to 5 bases, leaving 8 bases not matched to a gene. DNA for the CDR3: TGCGCCAGCGGAGGACAGGGTTTAAACGAGCAGTACTTC. It is translated as CASGGQGLNEQYF.

V gene TRBV5-6 combines with J gene TRBJ2-7; 11 nucleotides line up with TRBD2. The CDR3 sequence is 14 residues long. The V and J ends lost 4 bases and 6 bases, in that order; junction bases with no gene match: 6. CDR1 is SGHDT and CDR2 is YYEEEE in the germline V gene. The DNA for the CDR3 is TGTGCCAGCAGCCCGAGACTAGCGGGGAGCGAGCAGTACTTC. Residues: CASSPRLAGSEQYF.

The genes are TRBV6-6 and TRBJ2-7; D gene unclear. CDR3 length equals 12 residues. Germline assignment: CDR1 MNHNY and CDR2 SVGAGI (reference sequence). Trimming cost V 8 bases and J 2 bases, with 10 bases left between them. CDR3 region: CASGPATYEQYF. The CDR3 DNA sequence: TGTGCCAGCGGGCCGGCAACCTACGAGCAGTACTTC.

J is TRBJ1-2 and V is TRBV30, with D possibly being TRBD1 (5 bases). The CDR3 spans 12 residues. The ends were cut back, 3 bases at V and 5 bases at J, with 10 bases in the middle. Germline loops: CDR1 GTSNPN, CDR2 SVGIG (reference sequence). CDR3: CAWRRYRYGYTF. The CDR3 bases are TGTGCCTGGAGAAGGTACAGGTATGGCTACACCTTC.

This chain uses TRBV10-1 with TRBJ2-1; TRBD2 is a possible D gene (6 bases). The CDR3 sequence is 15 residues long. Germline V gene data show CDR1 as WNHNN and CDR2 as SYGVQD (reference sequence). Trimming cost V 2 bases and J 5 bases, with 13 bases left between them. The CDR3 is CASSEGGIRDNEQFF. As DNA, the CDR3 is TGCGCCAGCAGTGAGGGAGGGATTAGAGACAATGAGCAGTTCTTC.

The rearrangement joins TRBV6-5 to TRBJ2-7; the D is unclear. The V gene lost 4 bases and the J gene lost 2 bases, with 15 bases spanning the gap. The CDR3 loop spans 15 amino acids. Per germline, CDR1 MNHEY and CDR2 SVGAGI. The CDR3 DNA is TGTGCCAGCAGTTTCCCCCAAAACGGTACCTACGAGCAGTACTTC. Protein product: CASSFPQNGTYEQYF.

Points on this clone: One end of the junction fails to match germline, which may point to a read error. The V call is TRBV7-8, the J call TRBJ1-1; D might be TRBD1 (6 bases). The germline V gene has CDR1 SGHVS and CDR2 FQNEAQ. The CDR3 spans 14 residues. The CDR3 DNA is TGTGCCAGCAGCTTAACTCGCCGGGACACCGAAGCTTTCTTT. Residues: CASSLTRRDTEAFF.

The chain uses TRBV6-1 and TRBJ1-5; no clear D. V was shortened by 0 bases and J by 6 bases, with 12 bases between the two germline ends. The germline CDR1 and CDR2 sequences are MNHNS and SASEGT. The CDR3 runs 15 residues. CDR3 coding DNA: TGTGCCAGCAGTGAAGCCACGGGTATTGGTCAGCCCCAGCATTTT. This gives the protein CASSEATGIGQPQHF.

The chain carries TRBV5-5 and TRBJ2-7; 7 bases are a match to TRBD1. The length of the CDR3 is 13 residues. V trimming: 5 bases; J trimming: 6 bases; junction bases outside the gene matches: 8. CDR1 and CDR2 (germline): SGHKS, YYEKEE (reference sequence). The CDR3 loop reads CASRGQSRGEQYF. The DNA of the CDR3 is TGTGCCAGCAGGGGACAGTCTCGAGGCGAGCAGTACTTC.

This chain joins TRBV11-1 and TRBJ2-7; 10 bases are shared with TRBD1. V lost 6 bases, J lost 3 bases, and 5 bases stayed unmatched. The CDR3 sequence is 14 residues long. Germline assignment: CDR1 SGHAT and CDR2 FQDESV (reference sequence). CDR3 nucleotide sequence: TGTGCCAGCAGGCAGACAGGGGGCATCTACGAGCAGTACTTC. The encoded protein is CASRQTGGIYEQYF.

This clone was seen only once. This chain links TRBV19 with TRBJ2-1, with 9 bases identical to TRBD2. This CDR3 is 15 amino acids long. V lost 8 bases to trimming and J lost 6 bases; unmatched junction nucleotides: 11. Germline loops: CDR1 LNHDA, CDR2 SQIVND (reference sequence). The chain's CDR3 is CASSLYSGGINEQFF. In DNA form, the CDR3 reads TGTGCCAGTTCCCTTTATAGCGGGGGCATCAATGAGCAGTTCTTC. The full variable domain, in which reference TRBV19 and TRBJ2-1 provide the parts outside the CDR3, is DGGITQSPKYLFRKEGQNVTLSCEQNLNHDAMYWYRQDPGQGLRLIYYSQIVNDFQKGDIAEGYSVSREKKESFPLTVTSAQKNPTAFYLCASSLYSGGINEQFFGPGTRLTVL.

The chain links TRBV12-3 or TRBV12-4 to TRBJ1-5; D is ambiguous. V was trimmed by 3 bases and J by 5 bases, leaving 8 bases between them. The CDR3 extends over 13 amino acids. The CDR3 coding sequence is TGTGCCAGCAGTTTCGGGATACATCAGCCCCAGCATTTT. Translation gives CASSFGIHQPQHF.

V usage is TRBV15 and J usage is TRBJ1-2; D is perhaps TRBD1 (6 bases). The CDR3 loop spans 13 amino acids. CDR1 is LNHNV, CDR2 YYDKDF, per germline (reference sequence). Trimming left V 2 bases short and J 7 bases short, with 11 bases between. CDR3 sequence: CATSRSGEGGYTF. CDR3 bases: TGTGCCACCAGCAGATCAGGGGAGGGTGGCTACACCTTC.

The chain combines TRBV2 with TRBJ1-5; a weak D match, TRBD1 (5 bases). The germline gives CDR1 SNHLY, CDR2 FYNNEI. CDR3 size: 15 residues. Trimming took off 6 bases at V and 5 bases at J, with 17 bases between the two ends. CDR3 nucleotide sequence: TGTGCCAGCAGCCGCGAAGGGGAGGTGGATCAGCCCCAGCATTTT. Translated: CASSREGEVDQPQHF.

This sequence joins TRBV5-4 and TRBJ2-1, with 8 bases that match TRBD2. With 1 base clipped from V and 10 bases from J, the junction kept 7 bases outside the gene matches. This CDR3 has 14 residues. The germline V gene has CDR1 SGHNT and CDR2 YYREEE (reference sequence). For the CDR3, the DNA is TGTGCCAGCAGCTTGAGCGGGGGCCCCAAGGAGCAGTTCTTC. This sequence encodes CASSLSGGPKEQFF. The whole variable domain, remainder taken from reference TRBV5-4 and TRBJ2-1, is ETGVTQSPTHLIKTRGQQVTLRCSSQSGHNTVSWYQQALGQGPQFIFQYYREEENGRGNFPPRFSGLQFPNYSSELNVNALELDDSALYLCASSLSGGPKEQFFGPGTRLTVL.

The V call is TRBV5-1, the J call TRBJ2-7, with 8 bases that match TRBD1. Germline lookup yields CDR1 SGHRS and CDR2 YFSETQ. The CDR3 loop spans 15 amino acids. The ends lost 3 bases at V and 3 bases at J; junction bases unmatched: 8. DNA for the CDR3: TGCGCCAGCAGCTCGAAAAGACAGGGGAACTACGAGCAGTACTTC. Its translation is CASSSKRQGNYEQYF.

This sequence joins TRBV7-2 and TRBJ2-1; 7 bases are shared with TRBD2. The germline V gene has CDR1 SGHTA and CDR2 FQGNSA. V lost 5 bases and J lost 3; bases outside the gene matches: 10. This CDR3 has 16 amino acids. The DNA of the CDR3 is TGTGCCAGCAGCGCAGATCTAGCGGAGTTCTACAATGAGCAGTTCTTC. The encoded protein is CASSADLAEFYNEQFF.